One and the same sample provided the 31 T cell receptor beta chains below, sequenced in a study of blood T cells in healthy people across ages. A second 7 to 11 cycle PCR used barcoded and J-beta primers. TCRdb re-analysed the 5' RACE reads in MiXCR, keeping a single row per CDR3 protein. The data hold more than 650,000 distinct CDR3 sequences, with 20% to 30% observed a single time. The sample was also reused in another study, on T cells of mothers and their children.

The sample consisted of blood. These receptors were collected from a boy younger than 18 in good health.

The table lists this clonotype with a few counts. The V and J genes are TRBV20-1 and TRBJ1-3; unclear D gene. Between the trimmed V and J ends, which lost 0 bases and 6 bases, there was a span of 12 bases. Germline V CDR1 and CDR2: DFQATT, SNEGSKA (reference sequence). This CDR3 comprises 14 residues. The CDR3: CSARDPLSTNTIYF. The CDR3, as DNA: TGCAGTGCTAGAGATCCGTTATCTACAAACACCATATATTTT.

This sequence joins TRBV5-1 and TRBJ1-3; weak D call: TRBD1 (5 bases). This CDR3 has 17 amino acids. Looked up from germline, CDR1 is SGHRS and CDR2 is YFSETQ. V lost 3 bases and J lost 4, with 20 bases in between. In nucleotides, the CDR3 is TGCGCCAGCAGCTCGAATCCCGGGACTGGGGACGGAAACACCATATATTTT. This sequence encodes CASSSNPGTGDGNTIYF.

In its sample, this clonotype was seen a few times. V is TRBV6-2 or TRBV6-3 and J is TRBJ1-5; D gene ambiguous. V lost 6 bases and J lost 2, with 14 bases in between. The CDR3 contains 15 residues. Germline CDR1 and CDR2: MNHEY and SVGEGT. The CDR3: CASSHLVLGNQPQHF. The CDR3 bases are TGTGCCAGCAGCCATCTCGTGTTAGGCAATCAGCCCCAGCATTTT.

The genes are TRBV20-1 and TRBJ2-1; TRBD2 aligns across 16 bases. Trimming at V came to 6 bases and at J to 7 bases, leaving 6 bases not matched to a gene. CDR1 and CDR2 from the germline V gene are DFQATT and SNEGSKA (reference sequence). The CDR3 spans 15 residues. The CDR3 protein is CSAGTSGGGRNEQFF. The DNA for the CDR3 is TGCAGTGCCGGGACTAGCGGGGGGGGGAGAAATGAGCAGTTCTTC.

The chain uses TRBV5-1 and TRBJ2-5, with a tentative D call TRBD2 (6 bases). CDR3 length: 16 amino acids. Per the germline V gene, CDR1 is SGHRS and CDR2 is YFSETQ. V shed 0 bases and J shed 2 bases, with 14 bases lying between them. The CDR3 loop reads CASSLVSWGVQETQYF. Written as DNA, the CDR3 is TGCGCCAGCAGCTTGGTTTCGTGGGGGGTTCAAGAGACCCAGTACTTC.

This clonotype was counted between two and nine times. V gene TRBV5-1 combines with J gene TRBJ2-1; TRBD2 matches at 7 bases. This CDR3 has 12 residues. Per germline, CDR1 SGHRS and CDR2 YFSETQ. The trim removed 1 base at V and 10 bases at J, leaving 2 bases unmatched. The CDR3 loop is CASSLRGEEQFF. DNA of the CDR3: TGCGCCAGCAGCTTGCGGGGGGAAGAGCAGTTCTTC.

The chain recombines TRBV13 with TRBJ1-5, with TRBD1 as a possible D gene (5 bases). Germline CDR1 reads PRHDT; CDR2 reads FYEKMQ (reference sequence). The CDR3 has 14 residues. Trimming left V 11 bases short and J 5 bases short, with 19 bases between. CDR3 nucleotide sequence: TGTGCCTTACCGGGCAGGGCGGTTGATCAGCCCCAGCATTTT. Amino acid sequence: CALPGRAVDQPQHF.

The CDR3 bases are TGTGCCAGCAGCGTTAGCGGGGGGAGCTCCTACAATGAGCAGTTCTTC. This encodes CASSVSGGSSYNEQFF. The chain carries TRBV2 and TRBJ2-1; 10 bases fit TRBD2. Germline CDR1 SNHLY, CDR2 FYNNEI. J lost 0 bases, V lost 6 bases, and 5 bases had no gene match. The CDR3 spans 16 residues. Drawing the rest from reference TRBV2 and TRBJ2-1, the complete variable domain is EPEVTQTPSHQVTQMGQEVILRCVPISNHLYFYWYRQILGQKVEFLVSFYNNEISEKSEIFDDQFSVERPDGSNFTLKIRSTKLEDSAMYFCASSVSGGSSYNEQFFGPGTRLTVL.

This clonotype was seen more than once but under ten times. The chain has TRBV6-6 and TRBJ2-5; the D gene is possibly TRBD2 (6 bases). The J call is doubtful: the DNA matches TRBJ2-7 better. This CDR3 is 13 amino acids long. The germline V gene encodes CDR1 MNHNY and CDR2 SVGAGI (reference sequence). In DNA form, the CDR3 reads TGTGCCAGCAGGCGGGACCAAAACTACGAGCAGTACTTC. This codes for CASRRDQNYEQYF.

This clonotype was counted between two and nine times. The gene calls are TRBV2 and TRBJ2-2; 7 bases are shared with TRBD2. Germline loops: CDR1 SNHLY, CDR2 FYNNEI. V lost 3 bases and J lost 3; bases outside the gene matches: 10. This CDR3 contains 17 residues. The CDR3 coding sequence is TGTGCCAGCAGTGACCTAAACTCGCGGGGGTACACCGGGGAGCTGTTTTTT. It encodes CASSDLNSRGYTGELFF.

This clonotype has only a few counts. The CDR3 is CASTLRDGVGGYTF. The DNA for the CDR3 is TGTGCCAGCACCCTCAGGGATGGTGTCGGTGGCTACACCTTC. The chain joins TRBV12-3 or TRBV12-4 to TRBJ1-2, with TRBD1 as a possible D gene (5 bases). The CDR3 has 14 residues. The V end was cut by 7 bases, the J end by 7 bases, with 19 bases between.

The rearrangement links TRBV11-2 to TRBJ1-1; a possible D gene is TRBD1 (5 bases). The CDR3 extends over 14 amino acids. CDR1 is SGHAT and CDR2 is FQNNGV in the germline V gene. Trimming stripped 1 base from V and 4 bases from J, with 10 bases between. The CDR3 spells CASSLVQGSTEAFF. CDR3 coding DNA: TGTGCCAGCAGCTTAGTGCAGGGTAGCACTGAAGCTTTCTTT.

CDR3 DNA sequence: TGTGCCAGCAGTGGTTCACAGGGGGTAATGTACGAGCAGTACTTC. Translated, it gives CASSGSQGVMYEQYF. This chain connects TRBV12-3 or TRBV12-4 to TRBJ2-7; 8 bases are shared with TRBD1. There are 15 residues in the CDR3. V trimming: 5 bases; J trimming: 4 bases; junction bases outside the gene matches: 10.

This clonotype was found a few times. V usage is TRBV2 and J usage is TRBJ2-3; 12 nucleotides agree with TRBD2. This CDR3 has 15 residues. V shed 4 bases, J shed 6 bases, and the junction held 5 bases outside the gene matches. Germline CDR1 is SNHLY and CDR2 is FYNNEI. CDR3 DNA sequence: TGTGCCAGCAGTGCGCTAGCGGGGGGGGGCGATACGCAGTATTTT. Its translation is CASSALAGGGDTQYF.

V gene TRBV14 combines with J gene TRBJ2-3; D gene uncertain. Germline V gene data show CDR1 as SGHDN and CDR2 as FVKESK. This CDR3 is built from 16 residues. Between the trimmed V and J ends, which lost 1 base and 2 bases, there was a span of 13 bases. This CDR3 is CASSQGGRRDTDTQYF. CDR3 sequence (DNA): TGTGCCAGCAGCCAAGGAGGACGACGAGACACAGATACGCAGTATTTT.

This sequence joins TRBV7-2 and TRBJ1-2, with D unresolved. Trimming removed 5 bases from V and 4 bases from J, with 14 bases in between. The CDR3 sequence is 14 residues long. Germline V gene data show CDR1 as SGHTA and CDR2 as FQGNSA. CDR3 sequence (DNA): TGTGCCAGCAGCCCCGCGGGAAGAACCTATGGCTACACCTTC. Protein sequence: CASSPAGRTYGYTF.

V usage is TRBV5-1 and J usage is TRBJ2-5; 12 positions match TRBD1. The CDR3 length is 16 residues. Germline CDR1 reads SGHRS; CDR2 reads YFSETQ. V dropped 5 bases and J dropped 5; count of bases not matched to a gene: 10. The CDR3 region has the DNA TGCGCCAGCAGTTCCGGGGACAGGGGGCAGGGGGAGACCCAGTACTTC. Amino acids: CASSSGDRGQGETQYF.

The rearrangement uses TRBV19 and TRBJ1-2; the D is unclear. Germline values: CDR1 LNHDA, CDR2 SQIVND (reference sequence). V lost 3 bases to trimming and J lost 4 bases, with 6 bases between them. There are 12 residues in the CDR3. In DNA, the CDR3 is TGTGCCAGTAGTATGGGCCGCTATGGCTACACCTTC. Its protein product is CASSMGRYGYTF.

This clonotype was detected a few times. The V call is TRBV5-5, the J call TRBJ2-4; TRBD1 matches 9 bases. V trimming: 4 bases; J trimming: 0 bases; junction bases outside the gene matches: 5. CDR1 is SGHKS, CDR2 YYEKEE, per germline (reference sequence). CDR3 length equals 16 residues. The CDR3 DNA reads TGTGCCAGCAGCGGACAGGGGAATTTAGCCAAAAACATTCAGTACTTC. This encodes CASSGQGNLAKNIQYF.

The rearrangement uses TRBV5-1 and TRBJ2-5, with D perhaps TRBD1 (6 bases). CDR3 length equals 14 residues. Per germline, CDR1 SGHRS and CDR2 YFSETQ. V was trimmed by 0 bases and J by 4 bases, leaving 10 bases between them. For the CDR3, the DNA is TGCGCCAGCAGCTTGGTCCCAGGGGCAGAGACCCAGTACTTC. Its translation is CASSLVPGAETQYF.

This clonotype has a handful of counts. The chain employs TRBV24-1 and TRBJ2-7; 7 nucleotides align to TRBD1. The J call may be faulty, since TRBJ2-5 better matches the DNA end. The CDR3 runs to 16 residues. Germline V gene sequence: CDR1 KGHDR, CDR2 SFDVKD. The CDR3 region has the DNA TGTGCCACCAGTGATTTGACAGGGGCGTCAAGGGAGACCCAGTACTTC. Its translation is CATSDLTGASRETQYF.

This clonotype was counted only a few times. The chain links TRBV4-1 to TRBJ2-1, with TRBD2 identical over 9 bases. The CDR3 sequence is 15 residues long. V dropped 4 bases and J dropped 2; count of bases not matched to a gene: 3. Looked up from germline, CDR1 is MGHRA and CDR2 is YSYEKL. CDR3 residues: CASSPQRGAYNEQFF. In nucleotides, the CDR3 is TGCGCCAGCAGCCCGCAGCGGGGGGCCTACAATGAGCAGTTCTTC.

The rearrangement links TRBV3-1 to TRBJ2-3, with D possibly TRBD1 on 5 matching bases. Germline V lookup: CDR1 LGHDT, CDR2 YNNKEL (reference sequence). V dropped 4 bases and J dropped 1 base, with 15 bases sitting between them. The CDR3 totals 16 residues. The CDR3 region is CASSPQGFGGTDTQYF. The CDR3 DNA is TGTGCCAGCAGCCCGCAGGGTTTCGGTGGCACAGATACGCAGTATTTT.

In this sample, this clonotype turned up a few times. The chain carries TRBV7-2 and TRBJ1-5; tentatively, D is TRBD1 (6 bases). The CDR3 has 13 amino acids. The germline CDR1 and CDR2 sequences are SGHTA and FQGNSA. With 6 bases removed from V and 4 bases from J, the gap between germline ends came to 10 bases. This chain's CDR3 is CASRYRANQPQHF. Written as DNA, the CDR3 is TGTGCCAGCAGGTACAGGGCAAATCAGCCCCAGCATTTT.

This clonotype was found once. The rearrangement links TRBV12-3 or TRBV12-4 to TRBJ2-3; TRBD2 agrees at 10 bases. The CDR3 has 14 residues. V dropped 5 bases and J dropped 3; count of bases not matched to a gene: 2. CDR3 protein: CASSMTSGTDTQYF. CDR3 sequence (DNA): TGTGCCAGCAGTATGACTAGCGGGACAGATACGCAGTATTTT.

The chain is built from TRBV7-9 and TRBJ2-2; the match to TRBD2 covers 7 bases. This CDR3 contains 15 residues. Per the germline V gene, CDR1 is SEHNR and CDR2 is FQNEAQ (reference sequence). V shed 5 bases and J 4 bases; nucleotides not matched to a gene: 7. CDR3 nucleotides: TGTGCCAGCAGCAGCGGGACTGGACTCACCGGGGAGCTGTTTTTT. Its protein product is CASSSGTGLTGELFF.

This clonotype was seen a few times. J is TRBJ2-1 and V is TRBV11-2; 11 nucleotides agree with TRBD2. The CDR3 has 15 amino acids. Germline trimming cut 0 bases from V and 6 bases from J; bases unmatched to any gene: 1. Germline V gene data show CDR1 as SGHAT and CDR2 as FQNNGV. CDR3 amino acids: CASSLDSGGANEQFF. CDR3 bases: TGTGCCAGCAGCTTAGATAGCGGGGGGGCCAATGAGCAGTTCTTC.

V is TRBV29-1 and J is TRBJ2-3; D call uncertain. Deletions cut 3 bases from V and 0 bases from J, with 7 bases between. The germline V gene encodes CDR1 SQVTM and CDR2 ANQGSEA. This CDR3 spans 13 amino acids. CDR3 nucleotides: TGCAGCGTTGATCCACAAAGCACAGATACGCAGTATTTT. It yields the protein CSVDPQSTDTQYF.

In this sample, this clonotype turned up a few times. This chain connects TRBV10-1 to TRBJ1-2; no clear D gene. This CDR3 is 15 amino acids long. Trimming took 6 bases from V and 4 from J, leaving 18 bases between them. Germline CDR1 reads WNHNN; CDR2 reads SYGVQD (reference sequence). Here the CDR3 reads CASRHQDTPGYGYTF. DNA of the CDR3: TGCGCCAGCAGACATCAGGATACTCCCGGCTATGGCTACACCTTC.

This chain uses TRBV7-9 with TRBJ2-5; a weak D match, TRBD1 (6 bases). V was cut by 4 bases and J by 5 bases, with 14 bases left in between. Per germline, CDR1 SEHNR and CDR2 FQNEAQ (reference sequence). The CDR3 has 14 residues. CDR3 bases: TGTGCCAGCAGCTACCGGACAGTGAGGGAGACCCAGTACTTC. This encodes CASSYRTVRETQYF.

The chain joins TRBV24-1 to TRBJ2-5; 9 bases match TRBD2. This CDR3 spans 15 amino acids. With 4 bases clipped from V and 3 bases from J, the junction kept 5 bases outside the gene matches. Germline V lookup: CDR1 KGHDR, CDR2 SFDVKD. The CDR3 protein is CATSEVSGGKETQYF. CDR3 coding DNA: TGTGCCACCAGTGAAGTTAGCGGGGGCAAAGAGACCCAGTACTTC.